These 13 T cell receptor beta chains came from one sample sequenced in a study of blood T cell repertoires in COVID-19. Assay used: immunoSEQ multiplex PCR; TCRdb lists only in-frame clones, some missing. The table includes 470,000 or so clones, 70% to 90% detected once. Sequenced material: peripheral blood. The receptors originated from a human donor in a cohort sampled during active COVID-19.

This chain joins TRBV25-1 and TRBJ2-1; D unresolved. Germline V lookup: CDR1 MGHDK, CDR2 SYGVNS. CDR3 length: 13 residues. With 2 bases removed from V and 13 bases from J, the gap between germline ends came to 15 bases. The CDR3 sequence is CASSENLAATQFF. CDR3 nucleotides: TGTGCCAGCAGTGAAAATCTTGCGGCAACTCAGTTCTTC.

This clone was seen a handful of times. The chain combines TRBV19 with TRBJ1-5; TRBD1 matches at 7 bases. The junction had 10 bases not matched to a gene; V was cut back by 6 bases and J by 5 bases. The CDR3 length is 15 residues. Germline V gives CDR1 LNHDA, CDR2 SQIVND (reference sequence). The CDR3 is CASSATGRVDQPQHF. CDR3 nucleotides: TGTGCCAGTAGCGCGACAGGGCGGGTTGATCAGCCCCAGCATTTT.

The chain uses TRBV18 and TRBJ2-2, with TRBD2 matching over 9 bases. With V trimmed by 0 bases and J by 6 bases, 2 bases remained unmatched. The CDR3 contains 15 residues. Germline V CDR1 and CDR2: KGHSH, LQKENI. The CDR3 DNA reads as TGTGCCAGCTCACCACCTAGCGGGAGACCCGGGGAGCTGTTTTTT. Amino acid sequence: CASSPPSGRPGELFF.

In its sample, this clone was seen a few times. CDR3 sequence: CASSPASGSNYGYTF. The CDR3 nucleotides read TGTGCCAGTAGTCCCGCCTCGGGTTCTAACTATGGCTACACCTTC. The V and J genes are TRBV19 and TRBJ1-2; D call uncertain. CDR3 length equals 15 residues. V lost 5 bases, J lost 0 bases, and 13 bases lay in between. Germline V CDR1 and CDR2: LNHDA, SQIVND (reference sequence).

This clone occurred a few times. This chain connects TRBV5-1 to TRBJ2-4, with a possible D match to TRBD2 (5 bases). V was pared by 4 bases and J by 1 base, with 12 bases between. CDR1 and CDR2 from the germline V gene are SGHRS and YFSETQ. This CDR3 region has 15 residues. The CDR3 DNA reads TGCGCCAGCAGCCCGGGAAGGATGGCCAAAAACATTCAGTACTTC. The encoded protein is CASSPGRMAKNIQYF.

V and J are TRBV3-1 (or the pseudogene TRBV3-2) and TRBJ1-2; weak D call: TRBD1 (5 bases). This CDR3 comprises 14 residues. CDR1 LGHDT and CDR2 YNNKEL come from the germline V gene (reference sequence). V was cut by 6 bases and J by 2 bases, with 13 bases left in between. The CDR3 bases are TGTGCCAGCAGGATGGACACACTGAACTATGGCTACACCTTC. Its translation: CASRMDTLNYGYTF.

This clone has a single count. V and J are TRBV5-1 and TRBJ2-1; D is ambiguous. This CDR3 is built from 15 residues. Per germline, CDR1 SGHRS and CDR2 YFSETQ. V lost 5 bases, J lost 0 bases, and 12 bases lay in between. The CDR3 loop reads CASREKLGSYNEQFF. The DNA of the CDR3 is TGCGCCAGCAGGGAGAAGCTCGGCTCCTACAATGAGCAGTTCTTC.

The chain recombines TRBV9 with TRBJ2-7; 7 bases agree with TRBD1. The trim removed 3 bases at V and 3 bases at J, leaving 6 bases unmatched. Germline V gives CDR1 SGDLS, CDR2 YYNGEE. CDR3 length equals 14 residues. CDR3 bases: TGTGCCAGCAGCGCCTCGGGACAGCTCTACGAGCAGTACTTC. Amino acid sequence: CASSASGQLYEQYF.

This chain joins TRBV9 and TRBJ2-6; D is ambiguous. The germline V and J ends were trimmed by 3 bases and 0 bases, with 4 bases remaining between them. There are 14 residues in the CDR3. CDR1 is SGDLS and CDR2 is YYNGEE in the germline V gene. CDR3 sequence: CASSEPSGANVLTF. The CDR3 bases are TGTGCCAGCAGCGAGCCCTCTGGGGCCAACGTCCTGACTTTC.

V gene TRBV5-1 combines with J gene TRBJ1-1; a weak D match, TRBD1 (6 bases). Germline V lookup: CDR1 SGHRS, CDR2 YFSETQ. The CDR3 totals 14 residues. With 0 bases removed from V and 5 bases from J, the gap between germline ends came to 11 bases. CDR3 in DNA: TGCGCCAGCAGCTTGGATGGGGGCCTAACTGAAGCTTTCTTT. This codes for CASSLDGGLTEAFF.

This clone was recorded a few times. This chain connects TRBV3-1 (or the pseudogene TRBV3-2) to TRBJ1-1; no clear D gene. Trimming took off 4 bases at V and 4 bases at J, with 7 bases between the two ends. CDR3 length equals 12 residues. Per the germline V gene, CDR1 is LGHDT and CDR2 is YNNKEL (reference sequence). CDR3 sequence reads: CASSRRTTEAFF. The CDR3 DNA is TGTGCCAGCAGCCGGAGGACCACTGAAGCTTTCTTT.

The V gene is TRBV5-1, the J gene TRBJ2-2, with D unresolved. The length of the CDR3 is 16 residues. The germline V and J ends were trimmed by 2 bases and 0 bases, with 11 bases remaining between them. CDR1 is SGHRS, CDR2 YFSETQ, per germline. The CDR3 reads CASSFEQFANTGELFF. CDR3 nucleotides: TGCGCCAGCAGCTTTGAACAGTTCGCGAACACCGGGGAGCTGTTTTTT.

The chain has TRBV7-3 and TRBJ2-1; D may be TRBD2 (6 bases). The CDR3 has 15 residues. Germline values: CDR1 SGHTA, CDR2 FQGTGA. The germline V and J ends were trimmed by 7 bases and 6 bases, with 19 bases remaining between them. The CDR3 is CASKENAGYSNEQFF. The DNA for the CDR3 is TGTGCCAGCAAGGAGAATGCGGGATATAGCAATGAGCAGTTCTTC.